The 12 T cell receptor beta chains reported below all come from one sample, sequenced in a study of T cell responses to AZD1222 COVID-19 vaccine. Libraries were prepared by immunoSEQ multiplex PCR; TCRdb keeps only in-frame clonotypes and omits some of them. The sample gives about 170,000 clones, 87% of which show up once; around 0.99% is in the top ten. The input for sequencing was peripheral blood, taken 28 days after the second AZD1222 dose. The source is an adult who received the AZD1222 COVID-19 vaccine.

The J gene is TRBJ2-5, the V gene TRBV28; 8 positions agree with TRBD1. Trimming removed 5 bases from V and 4 bases from J; junction bases left unmatched: 6. Germline CDR1 and CDR2: MDHEN and SYDVKM. The CDR3 spans 14 residues. CDR3 DNA sequence: TGTGCCAGCAGTCCCGGACAGGGAAGAGAGACCCAGTACTTC. It codes for CASSPGQGRETQYF.

This clone was seen only a few times. The gene calls are TRBV4-1 and TRBJ2-2; the match to TRBD1 covers 8 bases. The CDR3 is made up of 16 amino acids. Germline trimming cut 2 bases from V and 4 bases from J; bases unmatched to any gene: 6. Germline CDR1 reads MGHRA; CDR2 reads YSYEKL. The CDR3: CASSQPRTGPTGELFF. The DNA of the CDR3 is TGCGCCAGCAGCCAACCTCGGACAGGGCCCACCGGGGAGCTGTTTTTT.

The chain couples TRBV6-5 to TRBJ1-1; D ambiguous. This CDR3 is built from 13 residues. Germline values: CDR1 MNHEY, CDR2 SVGAGI. V was trimmed by 4 bases and J by 3 bases, leaving 9 bases between them. The CDR3 region is CASSSKWDTEAFF. CDR3 sequence (DNA): TGTGCCAGCAGTTCAAAGTGGGACACTGAAGCTTTCTTT.

The rearrangement links TRBV4-2 to TRBJ1-1; TRBD1 agrees at 7 bases. V shed 0 bases and J 3 bases; nucleotides not matched to a gene: 7. The CDR3 runs to 16 residues. Per germline, CDR1 LGHNA and CDR2 YNFKEQ. CDR3 nucleotide sequence: TGTGCCAGCAGCCAAGATGGAGCAGGGGGGGACACTGAAGCTTTCTTT. It specifies CASSQDGAGGDTEAFF.

This sequence joins TRBV5-6 and TRBJ2-4; a weak D match, TRBD1 (6 bases). The CDR3 runs to 16 residues. Looked up from germline, CDR1 is SGHDT and CDR2 is YYEEEE. Trimming cost V 4 bases and J 0 bases, with 14 bases left between them. In DNA, the CDR3 is TGTGCCAGCAGCAAGGACAGTTTTCTAGCCAAAAACATTCAGTACTTC. Translating gives CASSKDSFLAKNIQYF.

This clone was found once. The chain has TRBV11-3 and TRBJ2-3; the D is unclear. Germline V gives CDR1 SGHNT, CDR2 YENEEA. Trimming removed 7 bases at V and 0 bases at J, with 11 bases between. CDR3 size: 14 residues. DNA for the CDR3: TGTGCCAGCACCCAGGACGGCAGCACAGATACGCAGTATTTT. This codes for CASTQDGSTDTQYF.

This clone was detected once. This sequence joins TRBV9 and TRBJ1-4, with D uncertain. The CDR3 is 16 amino acids. V was pared by 0 bases and J by 0 bases, with 9 bases between. Germline-derived CDR1 and CDR2 are SGDLS and YYNGEE. For the CDR3, the DNA is TGTGCCAGCAGCGTAGGGTCCGGTGCAACTAATGAAAAACTGTTTTTT. This codes for CASSVGSGATNEKLFF.

This clone came up a few times. V usage is TRBV15 and J usage is TRBJ1-2; unclear D gene. Germline V gene lookup returns CDR1 LNHNV and CDR2 YYDKDF (reference sequence). The CDR3 is 13 amino acids. Trimming left V 3 bases short and J 8 bases short, with 13 bases between. As DNA, the CDR3 is TGTGCCACCAGCAGCGGTTGGAGGGAAGGCTACACCTTC. Its protein product is CATSSGWREGYTF.

CDR3 sequence reads: CASGLWGHEAFF. The CDR3 region has the DNA TGTGCTAGTGGTTTGTGGGGCCATGAAGCTTTCTTT. The rearrangement joins TRBV12-5 to TRBJ1-1; TRBD1 is a possible D gene (5 bases). Germline-derived CDR1 and CDR2 are LGHNT and FRNRAP. The CDR3 extends over 12 amino acids. Trimming left V 2 bases short and J 7 bases short, with 8 bases between. Together with reference TRBV12-5 and TRBJ1-1, the CDR3 gives the full variable domain: DARVTQTPRHKVTEMGQEVTMRCQPILGHNTVFWYRQTMMQGLELLAYFRNRAPLDDSGMPKDRFSAEMPDATLATLKIQPSEPRDSAVYFCASGLWGHEAFFGQGTRLTVV.

The chain joins TRBV19 to TRBJ1-2; D not resolved. V was trimmed by 7 bases and J by 5 bases, leaving 14 bases between them. This CDR3 contains 13 residues. From germline, CDR1 is LNHDA and CDR2 SQIVND (reference sequence). The CDR3 region has the DNA TGTGCCAGTACATGGGCGGCAGGTTATGGCTACACCTTC. As protein: CASTWAAGYGYTF.

This clone is a singleton in its sample. The chain is built from TRBV6-1 and TRBJ1-2; D perhaps matches TRBD1 (6 bases). The CDR3 extends over 13 amino acids. The germline V gene has CDR1 MNHNS and CDR2 SASEGT. The V end was cut by 2 bases, the J end by 7 bases, with 11 bases between. In DNA form, the CDR3 reads TGTGCCAGCAGTGAATCTCAGGGGCTTGGCTACACCTTC. It yields the protein CASSESQGLGYTF.

The chain is built from TRBV4-1 and TRBJ1-6; 7 positions match TRBD1. This CDR3 contains 17 residues. CDR1 and CDR2 from the germline V gene are MGHRA and YSYEKL. Trimming cost V 2 bases and J 0 bases; bases outside gene matches: 4. The CDR3 loop reads CASSQRGQSSYNSPLHF. The DNA for the CDR3 is TGCGCCAGCAGCCAAAGGGGACAGAGCTCCTATAATTCACCCCTCCACTTT.